The clone carrying this T cell receptor (beta chain) was seen a few times. Antigen unknown. This sample is part of a study of T-cell reconstitution after alpha-beta-depleted transplantation in children. Overall study results and limits: Reported findings indicate that, about two months after transplant, alpha-beta T cells came from several hundred expanded clones, which were derived from non-depleted graft cells. The origin of high day-60 TCRbeta diversity in some patients lay in surviving recipient T cells and thymic progenitors. T-cell counts and diversity at one year post-transplant came mainly from newly produced T cells.

Unique molecular identifiers were incorporated during preparation of the TCRbeta library. TCRdb reprocessed the PCR reads with MiXCR, giving one entry per CDR3 protein. The sample consists of some 200,000 distinct CDR3 sequences, under 8.5% of them appearing once. This CDR3 spans 15 amino acids. Germline V lookup: CDR1 MNHEY, CDR2 SVGEGT. The trim removed 7 bases at V and 0 bases at J, leaving 4 bases unmatched. This specimen consisted of PBMCs, obtained before TCRalphabeta/CD19-depleted stem cell transplant. The clonotype originates from a boy under 10 years old with acute lymphoblastic leukemia, due to receive a stem cell transplant. The chain combines TRBV6-2 or TRBV6-3 with TRBJ2-7, with 12 positions matching TRBD2. As DNA, the CDR3 is TGTGCCAGCAATACACTAGCGGGGGGCTCCTACGAGCAGTACTTC. Its translation is CASNTLAGGSYEQYF.